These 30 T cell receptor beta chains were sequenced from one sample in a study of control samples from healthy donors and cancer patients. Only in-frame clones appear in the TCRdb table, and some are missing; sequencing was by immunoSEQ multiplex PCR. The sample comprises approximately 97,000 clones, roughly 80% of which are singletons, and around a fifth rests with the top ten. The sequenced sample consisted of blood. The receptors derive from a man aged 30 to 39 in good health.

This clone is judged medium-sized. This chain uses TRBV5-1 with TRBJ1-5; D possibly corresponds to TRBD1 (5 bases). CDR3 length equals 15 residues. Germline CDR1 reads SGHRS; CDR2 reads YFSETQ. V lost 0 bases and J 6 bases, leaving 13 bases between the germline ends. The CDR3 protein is CASSLVRGTSQPQHF. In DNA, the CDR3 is TGCGCCAGCAGCTTGGTTCGGGGGACTAGTCAGCCCCAGCATTTT.

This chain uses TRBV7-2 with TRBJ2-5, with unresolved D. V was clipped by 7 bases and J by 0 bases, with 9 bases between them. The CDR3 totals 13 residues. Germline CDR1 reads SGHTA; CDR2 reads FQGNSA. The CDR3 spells CASTQGYQETQYF. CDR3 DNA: TGTGCCAGCACCCAAGGGTACCAAGAGACCCAGTACTTC.

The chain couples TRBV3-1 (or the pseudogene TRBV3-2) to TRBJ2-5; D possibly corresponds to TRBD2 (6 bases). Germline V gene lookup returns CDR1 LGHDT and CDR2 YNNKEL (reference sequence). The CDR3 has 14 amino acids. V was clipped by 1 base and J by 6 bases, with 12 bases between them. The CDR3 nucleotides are TGTGCCAGCAGCCAAGGGGCTAGCGAGAAGACCCAGTACTTC. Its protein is CASSQGASEKTQYF.

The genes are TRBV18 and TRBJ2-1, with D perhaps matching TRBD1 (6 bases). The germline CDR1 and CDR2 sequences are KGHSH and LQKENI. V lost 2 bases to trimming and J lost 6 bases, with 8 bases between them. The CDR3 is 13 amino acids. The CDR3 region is CASSPNRVNEQFF. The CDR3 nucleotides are TGTGCCAGCTCACCAAACAGGGTCAATGAGCAGTTCTTC.

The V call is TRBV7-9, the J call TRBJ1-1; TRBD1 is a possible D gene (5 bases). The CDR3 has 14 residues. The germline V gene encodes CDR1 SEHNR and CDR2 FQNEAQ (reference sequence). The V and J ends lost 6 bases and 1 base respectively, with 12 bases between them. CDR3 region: CASRPGGENTEAFF. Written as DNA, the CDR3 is TGTGCCAGCAGACCCGGGGGGGAGAACACTGAAGCTTTCTTT.

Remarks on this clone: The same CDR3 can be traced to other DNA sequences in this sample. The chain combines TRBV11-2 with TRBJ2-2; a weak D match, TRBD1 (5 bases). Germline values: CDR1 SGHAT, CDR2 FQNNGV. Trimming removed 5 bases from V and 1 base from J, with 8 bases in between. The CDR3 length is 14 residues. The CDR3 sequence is CASSRRGNTGELFF. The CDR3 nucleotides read TGTGCCAGCAGCCGAAGGGGGAACACCGGGGAGCTGTTTTTT.

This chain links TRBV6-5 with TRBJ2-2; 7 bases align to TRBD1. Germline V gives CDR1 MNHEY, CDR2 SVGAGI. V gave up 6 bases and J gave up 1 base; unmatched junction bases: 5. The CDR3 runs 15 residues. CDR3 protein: CASRSRDRNTGELFF. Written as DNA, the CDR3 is TGTGCCAGCAGGTCCCGGGACAGGAACACCGGGGAGCTGTTTTTT.

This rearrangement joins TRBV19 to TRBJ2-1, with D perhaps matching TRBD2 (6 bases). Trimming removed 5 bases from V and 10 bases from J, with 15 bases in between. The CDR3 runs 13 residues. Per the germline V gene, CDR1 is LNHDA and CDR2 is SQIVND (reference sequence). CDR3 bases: TGTGCCAGTAGTCCGGGGGACTCCCTGGAGCAGTTCTTC. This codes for CASSPGDSLEQFF. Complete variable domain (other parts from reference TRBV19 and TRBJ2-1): DGGITQSPKYLFRKEGQNVTLSCEQNLNHDAMYWYRQDPGQGLRLIYYSQIVNDFQKGDIAEGYSVSREKKESFPLTVTSAQKNPTAFYLCASSPGDSLEQFFGPGTRLTVL.

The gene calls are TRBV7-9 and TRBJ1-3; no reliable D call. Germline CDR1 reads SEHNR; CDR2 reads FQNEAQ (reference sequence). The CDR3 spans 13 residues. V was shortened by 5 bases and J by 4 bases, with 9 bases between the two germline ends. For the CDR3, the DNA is TGTGCCAGCAGCCCAGGAAGCGGAAACACCATATATTTT. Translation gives CASSPGSGNTIYF.

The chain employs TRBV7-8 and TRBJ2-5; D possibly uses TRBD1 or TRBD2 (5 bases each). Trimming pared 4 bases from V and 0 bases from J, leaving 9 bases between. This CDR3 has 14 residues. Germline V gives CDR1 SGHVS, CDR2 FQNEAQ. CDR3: CASSSGTYQETQYF. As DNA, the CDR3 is TGTGCCAGCAGCTCAGGGACGTACCAAGAGACCCAGTACTTC.

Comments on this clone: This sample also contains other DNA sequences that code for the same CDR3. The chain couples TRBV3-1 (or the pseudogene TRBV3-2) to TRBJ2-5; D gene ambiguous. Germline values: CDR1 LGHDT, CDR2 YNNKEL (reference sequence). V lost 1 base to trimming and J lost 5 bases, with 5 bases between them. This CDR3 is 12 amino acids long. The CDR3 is CASSQGVETQYF. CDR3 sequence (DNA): TGTGCCAGCAGCCAAGGCGTCGAGACCCAGTACTTC.

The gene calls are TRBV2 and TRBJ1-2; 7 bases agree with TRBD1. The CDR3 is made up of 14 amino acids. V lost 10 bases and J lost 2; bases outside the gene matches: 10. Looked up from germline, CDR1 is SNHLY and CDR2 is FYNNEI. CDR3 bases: TGTGCCACCGGGACAGACAAGGGGAACTATGGCTACACCTTC. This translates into CATGTDKGNYGYTF.

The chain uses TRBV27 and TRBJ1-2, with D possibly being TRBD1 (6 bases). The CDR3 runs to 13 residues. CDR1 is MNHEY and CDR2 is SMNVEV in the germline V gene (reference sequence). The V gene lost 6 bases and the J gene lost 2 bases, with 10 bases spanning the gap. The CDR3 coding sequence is TGTGCCAGCAGGGGGGGCGCGAACTATGGCTACACCTTC. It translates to CASRGGANYGYTF.

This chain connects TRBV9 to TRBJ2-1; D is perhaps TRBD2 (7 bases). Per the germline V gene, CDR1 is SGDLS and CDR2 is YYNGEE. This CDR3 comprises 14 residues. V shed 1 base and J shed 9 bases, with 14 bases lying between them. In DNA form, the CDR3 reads TGTGCCAGCAGCGTAAATGACGCGGGGGCTGAGCAGTTCTTC. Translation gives CASSVNDAGAEQFF.

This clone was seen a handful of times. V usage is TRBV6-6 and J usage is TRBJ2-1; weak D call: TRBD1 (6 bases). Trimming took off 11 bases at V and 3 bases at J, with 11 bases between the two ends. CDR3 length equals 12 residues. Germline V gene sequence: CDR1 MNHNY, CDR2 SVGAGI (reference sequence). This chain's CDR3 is CAGSRGYNEQFF. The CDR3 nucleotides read TGTGCCGGATCCAGGGGCTACAATGAGCAGTTCTTC.

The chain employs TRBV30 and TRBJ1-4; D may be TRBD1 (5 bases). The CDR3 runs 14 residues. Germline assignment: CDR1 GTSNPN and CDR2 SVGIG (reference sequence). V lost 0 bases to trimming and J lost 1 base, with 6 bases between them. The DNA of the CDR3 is TGTGCCTGGAGTGTCGGGGGAACTAATGAAAAACTGTTTTTT. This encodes CAWSVGGTNEKLFF.

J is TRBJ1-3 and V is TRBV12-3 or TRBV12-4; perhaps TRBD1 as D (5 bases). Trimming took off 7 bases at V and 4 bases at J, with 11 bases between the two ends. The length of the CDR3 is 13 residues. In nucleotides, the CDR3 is TGTGCCAGCATTCTAGGGGCCGGAAACACCATATATTTT. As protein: CASILGAGNTIYF.

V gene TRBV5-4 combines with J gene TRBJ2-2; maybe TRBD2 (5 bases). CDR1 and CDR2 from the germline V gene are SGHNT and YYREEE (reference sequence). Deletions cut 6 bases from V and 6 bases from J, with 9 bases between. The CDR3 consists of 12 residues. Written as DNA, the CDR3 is TGTGCCAGCACACTAGGATCCGGGGAGCTGTTTTTT. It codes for CASTLGSGELFF.

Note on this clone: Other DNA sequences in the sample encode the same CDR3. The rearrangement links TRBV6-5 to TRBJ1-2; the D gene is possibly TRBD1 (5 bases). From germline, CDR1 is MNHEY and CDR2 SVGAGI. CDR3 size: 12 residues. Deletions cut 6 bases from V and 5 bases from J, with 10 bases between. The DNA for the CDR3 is TGTGCCAGCAGCCTTGGGGGATATGGCTACACCTTC. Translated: CASSLGGYGYTF.

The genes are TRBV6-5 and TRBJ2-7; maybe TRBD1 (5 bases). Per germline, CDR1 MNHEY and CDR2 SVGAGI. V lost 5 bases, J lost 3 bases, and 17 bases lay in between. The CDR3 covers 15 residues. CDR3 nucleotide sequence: TGTGCCAGCAGTACCACGGTGAGACAGTTCTACGAGCAGTACTTC. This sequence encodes CASSTTVRQFYEQYF.

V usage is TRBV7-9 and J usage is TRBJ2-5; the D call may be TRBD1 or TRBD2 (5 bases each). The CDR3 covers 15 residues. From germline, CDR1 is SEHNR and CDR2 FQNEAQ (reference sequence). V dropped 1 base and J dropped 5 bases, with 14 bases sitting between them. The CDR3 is CASSLGGLEGETQYF. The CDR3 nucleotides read TGTGCCAGCAGCTTAGGGGGCTTAGAGGGGGAGACCCAGTACTTC.

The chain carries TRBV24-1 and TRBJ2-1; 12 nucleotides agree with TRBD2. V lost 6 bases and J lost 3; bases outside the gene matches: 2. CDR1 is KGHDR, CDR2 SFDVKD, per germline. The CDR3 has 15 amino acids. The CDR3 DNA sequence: TGTGCCACCAGTCGACTAGCGGGGGTCTACAATGAGCAGTTCTTC. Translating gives CATSRLAGVYNEQFF.

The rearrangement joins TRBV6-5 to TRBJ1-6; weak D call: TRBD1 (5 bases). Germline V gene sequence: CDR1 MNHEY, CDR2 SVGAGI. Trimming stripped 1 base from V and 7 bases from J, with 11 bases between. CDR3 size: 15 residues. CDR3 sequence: CASSYFQGRNSPLHF. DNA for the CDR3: TGTGCCAGCAGTTACTTCCAGGGAAGGAATTCACCCCTCCACTTT.

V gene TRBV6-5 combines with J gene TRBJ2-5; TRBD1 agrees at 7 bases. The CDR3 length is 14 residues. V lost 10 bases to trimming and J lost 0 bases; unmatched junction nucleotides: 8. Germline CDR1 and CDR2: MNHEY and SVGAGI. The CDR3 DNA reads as TGTGCCATTCGACAGGGAACTGACCAAGAGACCCAGTACTTC. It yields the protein CAIRQGTDQETQYF.

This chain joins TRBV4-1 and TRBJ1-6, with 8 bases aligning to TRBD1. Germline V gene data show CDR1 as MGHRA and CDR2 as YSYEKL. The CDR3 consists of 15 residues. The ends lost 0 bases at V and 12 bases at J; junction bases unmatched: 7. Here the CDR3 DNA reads TGCGCCAGCAGCCAAGAAGGGCGACAGGGGTTACCCCTCCACTTT. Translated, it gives CASSQEGRQGLPLHF.

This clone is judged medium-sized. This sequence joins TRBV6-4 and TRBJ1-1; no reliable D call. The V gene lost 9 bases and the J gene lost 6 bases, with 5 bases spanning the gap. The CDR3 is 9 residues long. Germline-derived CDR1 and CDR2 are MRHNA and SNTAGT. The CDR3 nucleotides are TGTGCCAGACAGCCTGAAGCTTTCTTT. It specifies CARQPEAFF.

The CDR3 region is CASSLETRATEAFF. CDR3 sequence (DNA): TGTGCCAGCAGCTTGGAGACCAGGGCCACTGAAGCTTTCTTT. The chain couples TRBV5-4 to TRBJ1-1, with D possibly being TRBD1 (5 bases). V lost 0 bases and J lost 4, with 10 bases in between. The CDR3 consists of 14 residues. In germline, CDR1 is SGHNT, CDR2 YYREEE (reference sequence).

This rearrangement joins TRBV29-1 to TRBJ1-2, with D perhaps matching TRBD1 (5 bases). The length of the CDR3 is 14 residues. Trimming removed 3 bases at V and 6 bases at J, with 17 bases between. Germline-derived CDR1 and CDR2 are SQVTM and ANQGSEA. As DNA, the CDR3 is TGCAGCGTTGAGACCGGGACCCTTTTGGATGGCTACACCTTC. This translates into CSVETGTLLDGYTF.

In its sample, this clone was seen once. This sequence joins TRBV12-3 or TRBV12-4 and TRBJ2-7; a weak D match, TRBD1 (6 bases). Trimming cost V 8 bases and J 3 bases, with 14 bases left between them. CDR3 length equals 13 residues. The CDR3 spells CASRQALYYEQYF. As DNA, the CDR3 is TGTGCCAGCCGACAGGCCCTATACTACGAGCAGTACTTC.

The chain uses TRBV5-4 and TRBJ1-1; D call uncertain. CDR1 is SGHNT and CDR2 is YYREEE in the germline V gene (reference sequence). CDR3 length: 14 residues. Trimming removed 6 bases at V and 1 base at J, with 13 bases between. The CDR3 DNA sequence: TGTGCCAGCACCCTAGGACGGAGGAACACTGAAGCTTTCTTT. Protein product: CASTLGRRNTEAFF.